This T cell receptor beta chain originates from a study of T cell responses to AZD1222 COVID-19 vaccine. With respect to this clone: Its specificity is unknown.

Study-wide results and caveats: Spike-specific TCR breadth rose after two AZD1222 doses, and depth rose as well. Epitopes outside B.1.351 and B.1.1.7 mutated regions reportedly drew nearly half of spike TCRs. The span of vaccine-associated CD4 TCRs extended across spike, with dominance at 160-218 and 743-854.

CDR1 and CDR2 (germline): MNHEY, SVGAGI. Trimming left V 5 bases short and J 4 bases short, with 7 bases between. The CDR3 extends over 12 amino acids. Here immunoSEQ multiplex PCR was the method, and the copy in TCRdb shows in-frame clones only, minus some. Of tens of thousands of clones in the sample, about nine tenths were seen once. The chain recombines TRBV6-5 with TRBJ2-3, with D uncertain. This clonotype originated in an adult who received the AZD1222 COVID-19 vaccine. The sequencing here drew on peripheral blood, taken 28 days after the second AZD1222 dose. The CDR3 spells CASSTFPDTQYF. The CDR3 DNA reads as TGTGCCAGCAGTACCTTCCCAGATACGCAGTATTTT.